Listed below are T cell receptor beta chains from one sample, sequenced in a study of fetal regulatory T cell absence and autoimmunity. TCRdb's copy holds only in-frame clones and misses some; the assay was immunoSEQ multiplex PCR. The sample consists of some 50,000 clones, roughly 80% of them appearing once. What was sequenced was cord blood. The source is a newborn boy with IPEX syndrome. Each CDR3 is given with its conserved first and last residue. A D gene is named only where the DNA matches it firmly.

J: TRBJ2-5
D: -
V: TRBV7-8
CDR3: CASSLVRAGARGETQYF

J: TRBJ1-2
D: TRBD1
V: TRBV4-3
CDR3: CASSQGGGQGYTF

J: TRBJ1-2
D: TRBD1
V: TRBV5-4
CDR3: CASSLAGGGGYTF

J: TRBJ2-1
D: TRBD2
V: TRBV2
CDR3: CASSVAGGPYNEQFF

J: TRBJ1-4
D: -
V: TRBV2
CDR3: CASSYRPSTNEKLFF

J: TRBJ2-7
D: -
V: TRBV19
CDR3: CASSILTTSSYEQYF

J: TRBJ2-3
D: -
V: TRBV7-9
CDR3: CASSLDLADTQYF

J: TRBJ1-6
D: -
V: TRBV6-4
CDR3: CASSAMRGSPLHF

J: TRBJ2-5
D: -
V: TRBV11-3
CDR3: CASSPGAQETQYF

J: TRBJ1-3
D: -
V: TRBV10-3
CDR3: CAISDPGHPGNTIYF

J: TRBJ2-1
D: TRBD2
V: TRBV7-2
CDR3: CASRNPRGTRASNEQFF

J: TRBJ1-1
D: -
V: TRBV19
CDR3: CASTKGGTRGGDEAFF

J: TRBJ2-1
D: -
V: TRBV7-2
CDR3: CASTPSYNEQFF

J: TRBJ1-2
D: -
V: TRBV6-1
CDR3: CASSEAPATAGGYTF

J: TRBJ1-6
D: TRBD1
V: TRBV6-1
CDR3: CASTPQGVGISPLHF

J: TRBJ1-6
D: -
V: TRBV4-3
CDR3: CASSPSPAIKVGSYNSPLHF

J: TRBJ2-7
D: TRBD1
V: TRBV5-4
CDR3: CASSLGDRAYEQYF

J: TRBJ2-2
D: TRBD2
V: TRBV5-1
CDR3: CASNRLAGETGELFF

J: TRBJ1-2
D: TRBD1
V: TRBV6-6
CDR3: CASSYVDREGYTF

J: TRBJ1-4
D: -
V: TRBV7-9
CDR3: CASSLARQIEEKLFF

J: TRBJ2-3
D: -
V: TRBV7-6
CDR3: CASSLLRLGTDTQYF

J: TRBJ1-1
D: -
V: TRBV7-6
CDR3: CASSLPPRITEAFF

J: TRBJ1-1
D: TRBD1
V: TRBV20-1
CDR3: CSATGGTEAFF

J: TRBJ2-3
D: -
V: TRBV7-6
CDR3: CASSLVETGVTDTQYF

J: TRBJ1-4
D: -
V: TRBV4-1
CDR3: CASSHDGRAVGEKLFF

J: TRBJ1-1
D: -
V: TRBV11-2
CDR3: CASGWGGNTEAFF

J: TRBJ2-3
D: -
V: TRBV9
CDR3: CASSGTSTDTQYF

J: TRBJ2-3
D: TRBD2
V: TRBV30
CDR3: CAWSRRLASTDTQYF

J: TRBJ1-5
D: -
V: TRBV19
CDR3: CASSPPEYSNQPQHF

J: TRBJ2-3
D: TRBD2
V: TRBV30
CDR3: CAWSVPPRLSGRTDTQYF

J: TRBJ2-3
D: TRBD2
V: TRBV7-9
CDR3: CASSWTSGPSTDTQYF